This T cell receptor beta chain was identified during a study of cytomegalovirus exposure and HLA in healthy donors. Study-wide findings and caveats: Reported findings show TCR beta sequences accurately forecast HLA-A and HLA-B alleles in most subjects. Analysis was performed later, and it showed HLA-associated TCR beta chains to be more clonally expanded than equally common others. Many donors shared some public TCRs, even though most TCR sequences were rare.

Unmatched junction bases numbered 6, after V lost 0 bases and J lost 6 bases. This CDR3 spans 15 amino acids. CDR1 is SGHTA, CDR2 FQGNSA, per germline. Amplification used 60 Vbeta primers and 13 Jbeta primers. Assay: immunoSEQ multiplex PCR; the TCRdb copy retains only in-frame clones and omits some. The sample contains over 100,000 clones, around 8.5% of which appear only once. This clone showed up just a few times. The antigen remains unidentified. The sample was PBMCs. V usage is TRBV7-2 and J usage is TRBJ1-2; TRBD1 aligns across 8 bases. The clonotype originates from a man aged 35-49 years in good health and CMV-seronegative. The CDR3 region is CASSLAGQGLHGYTF. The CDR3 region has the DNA TGTGCCAGCAGCTTAGCAGGACAGGGTCTACATGGCTACACCTTC.